The sequence of this T cell receptor beta chain was determined in a study of shared clonotypes between healthy human individuals. Whole-study findings and limits: Sequencing depth was expected to affect clonotype sharing among donors. All-four-donor shared clonotypes had higher generation probabilities than non-shared clonotypes did.

Notes on this clone: Its target is unknown.

Trimming removed 1 base at V and 7 bases at J, with 14 bases between. Germline V gene sequence: CDR1 SGHAT, CDR2 FQNNGV. This CDR3 region has 14 residues. Naive CD8 isolation took CD45RO-negative cells positively selected for CCR7 and excluded terminally differentiated effector memory CD45RA+ cells. The authors split each subset's genomic DNA evenly across several immunoSEQ plates. Profiling relied on immunoSEQ multiplex PCR, and the TCRdb table lists in-frame clones only, not all of them. The data show some 600,000 clones, with 96% seen just once and less than 0.12% held by the top ten. V usage is TRBV11-2 and J usage is TRBJ2-7; D remains unclear. Sequencing was performed on naive CD8+ T cells sorted from blood. The receptor comes from a woman aged 25 to 39 in good health. CDR3 nucleotides: TGTGCCAGCAGCTTAGGGCCCGGAAGCCGGGAGCAGTACTTC. It yields the protein CASSLGPGSREQYF.